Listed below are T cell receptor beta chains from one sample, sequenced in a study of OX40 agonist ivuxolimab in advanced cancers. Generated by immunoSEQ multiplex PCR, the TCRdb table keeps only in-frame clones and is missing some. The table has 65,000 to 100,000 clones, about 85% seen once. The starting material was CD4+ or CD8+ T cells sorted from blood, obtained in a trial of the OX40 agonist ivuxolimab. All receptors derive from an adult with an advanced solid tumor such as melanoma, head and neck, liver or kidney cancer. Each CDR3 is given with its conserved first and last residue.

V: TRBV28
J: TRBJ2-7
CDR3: CASSLSGEGEQYF

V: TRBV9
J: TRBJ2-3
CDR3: CASSVAWTSTDTQYF

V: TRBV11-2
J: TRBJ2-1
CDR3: CASSRGQGGEQFF

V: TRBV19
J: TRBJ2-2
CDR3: CASSIVSGESGELFF

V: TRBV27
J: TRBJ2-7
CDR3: CASSRDRSYEQYF

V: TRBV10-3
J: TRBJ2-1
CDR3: CAISERTSGSSYNEQFF

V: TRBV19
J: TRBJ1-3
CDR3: CASKGQGITPGNTIYF

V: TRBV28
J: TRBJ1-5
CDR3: CASMRGGSPYSNQPQHF

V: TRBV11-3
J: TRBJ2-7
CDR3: CASSFSDDSYEQYF

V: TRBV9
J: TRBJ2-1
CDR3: CASSVDPPNEQFF

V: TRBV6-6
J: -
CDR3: CASSPSTNPYEQYF

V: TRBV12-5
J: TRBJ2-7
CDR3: CASGLPPGSTVRYEQYF

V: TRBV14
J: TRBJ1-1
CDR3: CASSLANRGLTEAFF

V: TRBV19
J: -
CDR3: CATEDRGRYEQYF

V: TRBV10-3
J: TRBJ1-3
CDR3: CAISRGNTIYF

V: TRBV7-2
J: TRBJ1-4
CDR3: CASSRDRAAEKLFF

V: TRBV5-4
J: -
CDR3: CASSRIAGVDEQYF

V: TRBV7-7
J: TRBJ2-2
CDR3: CASSPWTSGPGELFF

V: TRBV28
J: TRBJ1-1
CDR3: CASRWPGGYTEAFF

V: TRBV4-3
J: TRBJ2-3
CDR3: CASSPRQGGPNTQYF

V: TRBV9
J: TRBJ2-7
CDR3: CASSAGYQGGQYF

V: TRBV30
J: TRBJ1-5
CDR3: CAWSTGQGRTQHF

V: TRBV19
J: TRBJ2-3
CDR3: CASSIRVRYTDTQYF

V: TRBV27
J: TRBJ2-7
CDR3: CASKAGANFYEQYF

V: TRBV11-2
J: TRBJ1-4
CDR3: CASSQDRGRKLFF

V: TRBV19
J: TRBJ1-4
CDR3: CASTGDRGNEKLFF

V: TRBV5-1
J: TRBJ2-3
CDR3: CASSLSTADTQYF

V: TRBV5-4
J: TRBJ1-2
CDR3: CASSMERGESGYTF

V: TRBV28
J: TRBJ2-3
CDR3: CASSFGISGTDTQYF

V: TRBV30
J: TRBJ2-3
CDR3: CALEPRYRGDTQYF

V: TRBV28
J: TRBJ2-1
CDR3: CASSLAGYNEQFF

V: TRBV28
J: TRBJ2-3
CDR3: CASRTSRGTDTQYF

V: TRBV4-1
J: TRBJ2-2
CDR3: CASGTRLNTGELFF

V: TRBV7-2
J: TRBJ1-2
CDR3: CASSEQLANYGYTF

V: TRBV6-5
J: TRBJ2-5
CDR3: CASSYTSWETQYF

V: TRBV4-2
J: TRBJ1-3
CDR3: CASSREPTAPNSGNTIYF